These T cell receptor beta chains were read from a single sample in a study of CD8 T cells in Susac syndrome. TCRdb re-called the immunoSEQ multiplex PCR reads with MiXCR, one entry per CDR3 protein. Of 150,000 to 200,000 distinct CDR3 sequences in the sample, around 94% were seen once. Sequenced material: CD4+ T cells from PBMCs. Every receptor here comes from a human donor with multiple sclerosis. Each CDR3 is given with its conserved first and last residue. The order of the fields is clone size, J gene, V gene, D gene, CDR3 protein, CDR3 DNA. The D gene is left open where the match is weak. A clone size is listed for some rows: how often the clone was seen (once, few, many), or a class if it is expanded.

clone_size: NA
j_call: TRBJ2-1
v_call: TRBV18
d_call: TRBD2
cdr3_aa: CASSPGLAGRSYNEQFF
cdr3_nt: TGTGCCAGCTCACCCGGACTAGCGGGAAGGTCTTACAATGAGCAGTTCTTC

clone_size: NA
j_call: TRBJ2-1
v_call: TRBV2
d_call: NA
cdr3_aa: CASSLLHRLF
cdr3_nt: TGTGCCAGCAGTTTACTACATAGGCTCTTC

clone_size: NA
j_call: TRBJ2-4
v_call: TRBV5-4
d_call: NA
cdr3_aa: CASSARDGENIQYF
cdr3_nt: TGTGCCAGCAGCGCCCGGGACGGGGAAAACATTCAGTACTTC

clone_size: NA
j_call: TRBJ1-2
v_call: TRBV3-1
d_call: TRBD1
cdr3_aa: CASRTDRANGYTF
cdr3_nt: TGTGCCAGCAGGACGGACAGGGCGAATGGCTACACCTTC

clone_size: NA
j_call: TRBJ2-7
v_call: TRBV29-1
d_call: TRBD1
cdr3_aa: CSGTGPSYEQYF
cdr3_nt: TGCAGCGGGACAGGTCCTTCCTACGAGCAGTACTTC

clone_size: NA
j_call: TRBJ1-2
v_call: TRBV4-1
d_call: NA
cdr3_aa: CASSQPMRRVGYTF
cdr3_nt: TGCGCCAGCAGCCAACCAATGCGCAGGGTAGGCTACACCTTC

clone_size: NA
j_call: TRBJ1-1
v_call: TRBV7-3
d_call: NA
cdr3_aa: CASSLRGEAEAFF
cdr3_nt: TGTGCCAGCAGCTTAAGAGGGGAGGCTGAAGCTTTCTTT

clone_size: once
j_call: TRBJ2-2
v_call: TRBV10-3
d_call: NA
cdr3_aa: CATTAETISAGELFF
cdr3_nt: TGTGCCACAACGGCGGAAACAATCTCGGCCGGGGAGCTGTTTTTT

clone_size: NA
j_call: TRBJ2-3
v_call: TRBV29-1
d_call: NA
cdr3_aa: CSVGTPGGGLNTQYF
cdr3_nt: TGCAGCGTTGGGACTCCGGGTGGAGGTCTGAATACGCAGTATTTT

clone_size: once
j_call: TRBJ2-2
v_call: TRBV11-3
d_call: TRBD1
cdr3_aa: CASSSTGTGEELFF
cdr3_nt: TGTGCCAGCAGCTCCACCGGGACAGGGGAGGAGCTGTTTTTT

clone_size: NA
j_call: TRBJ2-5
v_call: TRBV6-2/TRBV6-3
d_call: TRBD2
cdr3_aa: CASSHAGTSGKETQYF
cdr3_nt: TGTGCCAGCTCGCACGCGGGGACTAGCGGGAAAGAGACCCAGTACTTC

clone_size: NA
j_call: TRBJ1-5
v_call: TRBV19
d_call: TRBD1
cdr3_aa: CASSPWTGNQPQHF
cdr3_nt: TGTGCCAGTAGTCCCTGGACAGGGAATCAGCCCCAGCATTTT

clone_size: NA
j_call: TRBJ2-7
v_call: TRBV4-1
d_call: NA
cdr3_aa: CASSQGEQAGRTYEQYF
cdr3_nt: TGCGCCAGCAGCCAAGGAGAGCAGGCGGGCCGAACCTACGAGCAGTACTTC

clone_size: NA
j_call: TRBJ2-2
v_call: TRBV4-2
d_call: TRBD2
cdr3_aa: CASSPLAGPYTGELFF
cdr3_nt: TGTGCCAGCAGCCCGCTAGCGGGGCCATACACCGGGGAGCTGTTTTTT

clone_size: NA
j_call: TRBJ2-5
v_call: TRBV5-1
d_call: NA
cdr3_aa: CASSFSPSETQYF
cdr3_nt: TGCGCCAGCAGCTTTTCTCCATCAGAGACCCAGTACTTC

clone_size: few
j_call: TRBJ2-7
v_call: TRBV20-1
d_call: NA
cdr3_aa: CSASSSSYEQYF
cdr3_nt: TGCAGTGCTAGTTCCAGCTCCTACGAGCAGTACTTC

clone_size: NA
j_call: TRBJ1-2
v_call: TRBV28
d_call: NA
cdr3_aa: CASSLPSYGYTF
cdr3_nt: TGTGCCAGCAGTCTTCCCTCCTATGGCTACACCTTC

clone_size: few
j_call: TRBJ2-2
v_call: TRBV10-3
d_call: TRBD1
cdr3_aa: CAILGTGNTGELFF
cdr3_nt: TGTGCCATCCTCGGGACAGGGAACACCGGGGAGCTGTTTTTT

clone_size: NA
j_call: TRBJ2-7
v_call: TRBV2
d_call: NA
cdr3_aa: CASSEDRVSYEQYF
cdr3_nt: TGTGCCAGCAGTGAAGACAGGGTGTCCTACGAGCAGTACTTC

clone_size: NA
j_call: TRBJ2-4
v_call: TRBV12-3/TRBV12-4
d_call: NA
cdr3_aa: CASSFGGAAKNIQYF
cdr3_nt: TGTGCCAGCAGTTTTGGGGGTGCTGCCAAAAACATTCAGTACTTC

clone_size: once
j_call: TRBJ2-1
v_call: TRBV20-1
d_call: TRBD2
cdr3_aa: CSVDSGAIHEQFF
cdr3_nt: TGCAGCGTAGATAGCGGGGCCATCCATGAGCAGTTCTTC

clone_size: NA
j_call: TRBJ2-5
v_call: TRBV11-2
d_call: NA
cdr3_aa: CASSGAGKETQYF
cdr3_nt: TGTGCCAGCAGCGGAGCAGGGAAAGAGACCCAGTACTTC

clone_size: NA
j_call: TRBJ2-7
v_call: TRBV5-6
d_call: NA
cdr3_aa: CASSRRGFIASEQYF
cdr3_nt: TGTGCCAGCAGCCGGAGGGGCTTTATCGCCTCTGAGCAGTACTTC

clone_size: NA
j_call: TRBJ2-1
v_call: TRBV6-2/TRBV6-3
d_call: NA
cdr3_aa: CASSPHSRGRSYNEQFF
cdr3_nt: TGTGCCAGCAGTCCTCATTCGCGGGGCCGCTCCTACAATGAGCAGTTCTTC

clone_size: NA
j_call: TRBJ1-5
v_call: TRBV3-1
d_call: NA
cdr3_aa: CASSHSGGNQPQHF
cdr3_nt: TGTGCCAGCAGCCATTCGGGGGGAAATCAGCCCCAGCATTTT

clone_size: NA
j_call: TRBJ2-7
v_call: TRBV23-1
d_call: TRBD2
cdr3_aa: CASSQSTSLAGGAYVEQYF
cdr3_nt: TGCGCCAGCAGTCAATCGACCAGCCTAGCGGGAGGTGCCTACGTGGAGCAGTACTTC

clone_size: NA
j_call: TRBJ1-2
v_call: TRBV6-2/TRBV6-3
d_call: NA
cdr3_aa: CASSYSSGSTRGGYTF
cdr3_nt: TGTGCCAGCAGTTACTCTTCAGGTTCTACACGGGGAGGCTACACCTTC

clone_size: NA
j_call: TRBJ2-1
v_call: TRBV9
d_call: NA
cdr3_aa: CASSDAGFYNEQFF
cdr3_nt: TGTGCCAGCTCCGACGCGGGGTTCTACAATGAGCAGTTCTTC

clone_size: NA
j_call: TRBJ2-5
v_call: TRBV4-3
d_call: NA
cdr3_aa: CASSRHRDYQETQYF
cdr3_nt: TGCGCCAGCAGCCGCCATCGGGACTACCAAGAGACCCAGTACTTC

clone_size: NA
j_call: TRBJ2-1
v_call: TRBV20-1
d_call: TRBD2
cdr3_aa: CSARLRGLAGDVNEQFF
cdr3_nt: TGCAGTGCTAGACTACGGGGGCTAGCGGGAGACGTTAATGAGCAGTTCTTC

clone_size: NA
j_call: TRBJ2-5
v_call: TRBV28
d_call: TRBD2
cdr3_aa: CASSLWTSKETQYF
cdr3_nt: TGTGCCAGCAGTTTGTGGACTAGCAAGGAGACCCAGTACTTC

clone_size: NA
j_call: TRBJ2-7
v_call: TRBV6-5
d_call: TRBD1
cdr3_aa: CASSSPGQGLYEQYF
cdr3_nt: TGTGCCAGCAGCTCTCCGGGACAGGGGCTCTACGAGCAGTACTTC

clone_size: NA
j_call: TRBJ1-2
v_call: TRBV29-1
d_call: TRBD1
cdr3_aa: CSVDPGQGRHYGYTF
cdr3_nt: TGCAGCGTTGATCCCGGACAGGGGAGGCACTATGGCTACACCTTC

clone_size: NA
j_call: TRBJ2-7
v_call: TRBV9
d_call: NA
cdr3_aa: CASSVGYLGGEQYF
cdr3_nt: TGTGCCAGCAGCGTAGGCTACCTAGGGGGCGAGCAGTACTTC

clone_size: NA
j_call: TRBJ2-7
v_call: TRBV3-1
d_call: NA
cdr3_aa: CASTDNPGGRGEQYF
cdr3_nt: TGTGCCAGCACCGATAATCCCGGGGGCCGGGGAGAGCAGTACTTC

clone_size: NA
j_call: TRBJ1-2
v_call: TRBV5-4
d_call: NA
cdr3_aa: CASLPDYGPYGYTF
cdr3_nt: TGTGCCAGCCTCCCGGACTACGGGCCCTATGGCTACACCTTC

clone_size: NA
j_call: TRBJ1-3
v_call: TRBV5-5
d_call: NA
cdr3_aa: CASSLVGGIEGNTIYF
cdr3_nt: TGTGCCAGCAGCTTGGTCGGCGGGATTGAGGGTAACACCATATATTTT

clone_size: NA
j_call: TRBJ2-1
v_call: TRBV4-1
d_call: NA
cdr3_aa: CASSQDVSVISSYNEQFF
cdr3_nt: TGCGCCAGCAGCCAAGATGTGTCGGTTATTAGCTCCTACAATGAGCAGTTCTTC

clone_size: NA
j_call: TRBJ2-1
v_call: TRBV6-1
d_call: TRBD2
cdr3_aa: CASSRVAGVTYNEQFF
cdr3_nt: TGTGCCAGCAGCCGCGTAGCGGGAGTGACCTACAATGAGCAGTTCTTC

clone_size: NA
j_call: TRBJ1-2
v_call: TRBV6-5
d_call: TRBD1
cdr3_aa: CASSSTTGGYYGYTF
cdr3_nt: TGTGCCAGCAGTTCTACGACAGGGGGTTACTATGGCTACACCTTC

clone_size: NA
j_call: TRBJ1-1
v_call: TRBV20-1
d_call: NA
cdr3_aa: CSARANTEAFF
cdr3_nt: TGCAGTGCTAGAGCCAACACTGAAGCTTTCTTT

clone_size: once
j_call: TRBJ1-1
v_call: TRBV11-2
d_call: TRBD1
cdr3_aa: CASSSRQGAVTEAFF
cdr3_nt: TGTGCCAGCAGCTCAAGACAGGGGGCAGTGACTGAAGCTTTCTTT

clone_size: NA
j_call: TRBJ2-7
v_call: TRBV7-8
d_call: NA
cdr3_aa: CASSSDIYEQYF
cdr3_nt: TGTGCCAGCAGCTCTGACATTTACGAGCAGTACTTC

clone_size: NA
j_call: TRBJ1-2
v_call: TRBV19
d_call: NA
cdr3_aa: CASEGVTPSYGYTF
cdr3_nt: TGTGCCAGTGAGGGAGTCACTCCTTCCTATGGCTACACCTTC

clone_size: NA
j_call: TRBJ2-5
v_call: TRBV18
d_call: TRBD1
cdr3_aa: CASSPPGTEETQYF
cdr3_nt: TGTGCCAGCTCCCCTCCCGGGACAGAAGAGACCCAGTACTTC

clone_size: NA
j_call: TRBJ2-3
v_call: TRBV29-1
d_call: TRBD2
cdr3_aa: CSVLAGGADTQYF
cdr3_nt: TGCAGCGTACTAGCGGGAGGCGCAGATACGCAGTATTTT

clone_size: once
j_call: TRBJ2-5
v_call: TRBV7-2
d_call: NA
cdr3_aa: CASSLDRAEETQYF
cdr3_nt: TGTGCCAGCAGCTTAGATCGAGCGGAAGAGACCCAGTACTTC

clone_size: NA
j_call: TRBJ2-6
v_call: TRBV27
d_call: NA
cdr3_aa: CASSFLGANVLTF
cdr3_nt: TGTGCCAGCAGTTTTTTGGGGGCCAACGTCCTGACTTTC

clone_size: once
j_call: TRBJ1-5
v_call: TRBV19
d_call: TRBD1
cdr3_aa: CASHRGTGGNQPQHF
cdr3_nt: TGTGCCAGTCATCGGGGGACAGGGGGCAATCAGCCCCAGCATTTT